These 11 T cell receptor beta chains share one sample of origin, sequenced in a study of CD8+ T cells in alopecia areata. CD4, CD8alpha, NKG2D, NKG2ACE and other markers were used to sort pooled cutaneous lymph node cells. Sequencing relied on a cDNA template that was reverse transcribed from extracted RNA. This table comes from immunoSEQ multiplex PCR, and its TCRdb copy is limited to in-frame clones, with some not included. Recorded here are approximately 280,000 clones, none singletons. Sequenced input: CD4+ T cells sorted from a lymph node. These receptors were taken from a C3H/HeJ mouse with alopecia areata. The MHC haplotype of the strain is H2-k.

This clone was seen a handful of times. The genes are named according to mouse. From the germline J gene comes the end of the CDR3, since the read stops 4 residues before it. V gene TRBV13-1 combines with J gene TRBJ2-2, with 12 bases that match TRBD1. This CDR3 has 16 residues. V lost 3 bases and J lost 3; bases outside the gene matches: 3. Germline V gene data show CDR1 as NSHNY and CDR2 as SYGAGN. The part of the CDR3 DNA that was read is TGTGCCAGCAGTGGCCGGGACAGGGGGCACACCGGG. It encodes CASSGRDRGHTG. Given in full, the CDR3 is CASSGRDRGHTGQLYF.

On this clone: Gene names are the mouse ones. The read ends 4 residues early relative to the CDR3; the germline J gene fills the gap. This chain links TRBV5 with TRBJ2-4; 7 bases fit TRBD2. The germline CDR1 and CDR2 sequences are LGHNA and YNLKQL (reference sequence). CDR3 length: 14 amino acids. CDR3 in amino acids: CASSQDWGKNTLYF. The DNA read from the CDR3 is TGTGCCAGCAGCCAAGACTGGGGGAAAAAC.

This clone was detected a few times. Here the gene names and germline are mouse. Sequencing ends 4 residues short of the CDR3 end; the germline J gene provides the rest. The chain couples TRBV13-3 to TRBJ2-2; 9 nucleotides align to TRBD1. This CDR3 has 13 residues. The germline gives CDR1 NNHDY, CDR2 SYVADS. CDR3 DNA (partial): TGTGCCAGCAGCCGGACAGGGGTCGGG. Its protein is CASSRTGVG. The CDR3 in its entirety is CASSRTGVGQLYF. The full variable domain, completed using reference TRBV13-3 and TRBJ2-2, is EAAVTQSPRSKVAVTGGKVTLSCHQTNNHDYMYWYRQDTGHGLRLIHYSYVADSTEKGDIPDGYKASRPSQENFSLILELASLSQTAVYFCASSRTGVGQLYFGEGSKLTVL.

This clone was picked up many times. Each gene name is a mouse one. The read falls 4 residues short of the CDR3 end, and the missing part is taken from the germline J gene. J is TRBJ2-2 and V is TRBV14; TRBD1 matches at 9 bases. The CDR3 runs 14 residues. Trimming took 5 bases from V and 4 from J; bases not matched to a gene: 3. Germline assignment: CDR1 SGHDT and CDR2 FRDEAV. CDR3 region: CASRGTGPTGQLYF. CDR3 bases read: TGTGCCAGCAGAGGGACAGGGCCCACCGGG.

A few counts support this clone. Genes here carry mouse names. The DNA ends 4 residues before the CDR3 does, and the rest of the CDR3 is filled in from the germline J gene. The chain recombines TRBV17 with TRBJ2-4; tentative D call: TRBD1 (5 bases). Trimming removed 3 bases at V and 3 bases at J, with 7 bases between. Germline assignment: CDR1 MNHDT and CDR2 YYDKIL. This CDR3 has 13 residues. This chain's CDR3 is CASSSQGQNTLYF. CDR3 DNA, as far as it was read: TGTGCTAGCAGTAGCCAGGGCCAAAAC.

Note on this clone: Genes and germline come from the mouse. The sequenced fragment ends 3 residues before the CDR3 boundary, so the rest is inferred from the germline J gene. The chain uses TRBV5 and TRBJ1-6; weak D call: TRBD1 (6 bases). TRBJ1-6 qualifies as an ORF whose function is uncertain. This CDR3 has 15 amino acids. V was cut by 0 bases and J by 5 bases, with 8 bases left in between. Looked up from germline, CDR1 is LGHNA and CDR2 is YNLKQL (reference sequence). CDR3 DNA (partial): TGTGCCAGCAGCCAAGAGGGGACAAATAATTCGCCC. Translating gives CASSQEGTNNSP. The full-length CDR3 reads as CASSQEGTNNSPLYF.

This clone was detected a few times. Germline and genes: mouse. The covered CDR3 bases are TGTGCCAGCAGTAAGGGTGGGGGGGCGACAGAA. Its translation is CASSKGGGATE. The whole CDR3 protein is CASSKGGGATETLYF. The rearrangement links TRBV19 to TRBJ2-3, with 9 bases lining up with TRBD2. The read is 4 residues too short to cover the CDR3 end, so that end is filled in from the germline J gene. The CDR3 sequence is 15 residues long. The V gene's germline CDR1 is FNHDT and CDR2 SITEND (reference sequence). After removal of 3 bases from V and 4 bases from J, the junction contained 6 bases not matched to a gene. Full variable domain (remainder filled in from reference TRBV19 and TRBJ2-3): GGIITQTPKFLIGQEGQKLTLKCQQNFNHDTMYWYRQDSGKGLRLIYYSITENDLQKGDLSEGYDASREKKSSFSLTVTSAQKNEMAVFLCASSKGGGATETLYFGSGTRLTVL.

In regard to this clone: Genes and germline come from the mouse. The read terminates 4 residues before the CDR3 end, so the remaining end is supplied by the germline J gene. This sequence joins TRBV19 and TRBJ2-3; 8 positions agree with TRBD2. The CDR3 loop spans 15 amino acids. Looked up from germline, CDR1 is FNHDT and CDR2 is SITEND (reference sequence). Trimming took 2 bases from V and 3 from J; bases not matched to a gene: 5. The sequenced part of the CDR3 DNA is TGTGCCAGCAGTATCATCGGGGGGGGCGCAGAA. Protein sequence: CASSIIGGGAE. The full CDR3 sequence reads CASSIIGGGAETLYF.

The table lists this clone with a few counts. Gene names are the mouse ones. Sequencing ends 4 residues short of the CDR3 end; the germline J gene provides the rest. The rearrangement links TRBV19 to TRBJ2-1; tentative D call: TRBD1 (5 bases). The CDR3 totals 15 residues. Germline loops: CDR1 FNHDT, CDR2 SITEND (reference sequence). Trimming cost V 2 bases and J 3 bases, with 12 bases left between them. The sequenced part of the CDR3 DNA is TGTGCCAGCAGTATCAGAAGACAGATCTATGCT. Its protein product is CASSIRRQIYA. The complete CDR3 protein is CASSIRRQIYAEQFF.

This clone was picked up a small number of times. The gene names here belong to mouse. CDR3 bases read: TGTGCCAGCAGTTATCCGGGACAGGGGAATGCT. Its translation is CASSYPGQGNA. The whole CDR3 sequence is CASSYPGQGNAEQFF. The gene calls are TRBV19 and TRBJ2-1; TRBD1 agrees at 10 bases. Read data end 4 residues before the CDR3 end; the end is taken from the germline J gene. The V and J ends lost 4 bases and 5 bases, in that order; junction bases with no gene match: 6. CDR3 length equals 15 residues. Germline V lookup: CDR1 FNHDT, CDR2 SITEND (reference sequence).

Turning to this clone: Mouse germline and gene names are used. The CDR3 end falls 4 residues outside the read, so it is completed with the germline J gene. V gene TRBV13-1 combines with J gene TRBJ2-5, with 11 bases that match TRBD2. Trimming at V came to 0 bases and at J to 3 bases, leaving 3 bases not matched to a gene. CDR3 length equals 16 residues. The germline gives CDR1 NSHNY, CDR2 SYGAGN. The sequenced part of the CDR3 DNA is TGTGCCAGCAGTGATGGGGGACTGGGGGCTCAAGAC. This gives the protein CASSDGGLGAQD. From start to end, the CDR3 is CASSDGGLGAQDTQYF.